Listed here is a single T cell receptor beta chain. Antigen: not known. This CDR3 has 16 residues. V was trimmed by 5 bases and J by 0 bases, leaving 16 bases between them. Germline loops: CDR1 SGHAT, CDR2 FQDESV (reference sequence). This PCR relied on a set of 60 Vbeta primers and 13 Jbeta primers. Some clones are missing from TCRdb's copy, which holds only in-frame ones; the method was immunoSEQ multiplex PCR. In the table there are 180,000 or so clones, 75% to 90% of which are singletons. The sample comes from a study of cytomegalovirus exposure and HLA in healthy donors. Background on the study: There were just under 400 genotyped donors. Of these, 81% fell in the genetic ancestry cluster associated with self-reported Caucasian donors. Study results and caveats: Highly shared variants forming one cluster were likely a sequencing artifact. Roughly uniform sequencing depth across donors was assumed, possibly incorrectly.

The TCR originated in a woman aged 25 to 39 in good health and CMV-seronegative. Sequences were obtained from PBMCs. The rearrangement links TRBV11-1 to TRBJ1-1, with D perhaps TRBD1 (6 bases). CDR3 nucleotides: TGTGCCAGCAGCCGGCCCGGGACACCCATGAACACTGAAGCTTTCTTT. Translating gives CASSRPGTPMNTEAFF.